This is a list of T cell receptor beta chains from one sample in a study of T cell responses to AZD1222 COVID-19 vaccine. Profiled with immunoSEQ multiplex PCR; TCRdb holds only in-frame clones, not every one. The sample comprises approximately 150,000 clones, 75% to 90% of which are singletons, and under 2% rests with the top ten. This sample comprised peripheral blood, obtained 28 days after the second AZD1222 dose. Receptors were obtained from an adult who received the AZD1222 COVID-19 vaccine. Both conserved end residues are part of each CDR3. The D gene is left open where the match is weak. Size is omitted from some rows. Given values are once, few, many or a class for expanded clones.

V,size,J,D,DNA,CDR3
TRBV12-3/TRBV12-4,-,TRBJ1-1,TRBD1,TGTGCCAGCAGTTTCACAGGGGGGACTGAAGCTTTCTTT,CASSFTGGTEAFF
TRBV5-1,-,TRBJ1-1,TRBD1,TGCGCCAGCAGCTTGGAGGGGGCCGGAAGCCGGAACACTGAAGCTTTCTTT,CASSLEGAGSRNTEAFF
TRBV28,-,TRBJ1-1,TRBD1,TGTGCCAGCAGTCCCCGACAGGGACTGTTGGGCACTGAAGCTTTCTTT,CASSPRQGLLGTEAFF
TRBV9,-,TRBJ2-7,-,TGTGCCAGCAGCGTAGGCAGCTGGGGCTCCTACGAGCAGTACTTC,CASSVGSWGSYEQYF
TRBV9,once,TRBJ1-3,-,TGTGCCAGCAGTGAACTTGGGGACTCTGGAAACACCATATATTTT,CASSELGDSGNTIYF
TRBV4-3,-,TRBJ2-7,-,TGCGCCAGCAGCCAAGATAGAGGGACGGGGGCCTACGAGCAGTACTTC,CASSQDRGTGAYEQYF
TRBV7-6,-,TRBJ2-5,-,TGTGCCAGCAGCTTAGGACCTCAAGAGACCCAGTACTTC,CASSLGPQETQYF
TRBV28,-,TRBJ1-2,-,TGTGCCAGCAGTTTACGGCAGCCCCGCGGCTACACCTTC,CASSLRQPRGYTF
TRBV6-6,-,TRBJ2-5,-,TGTGCCATTAGTCTGAGTATTGGGACCCAGTACTTC,CAISLSIGTQYF
TRBV11-2,-,TRBJ1-6,-,TGTGCCAGCAGCTTAGGGACGAATTCACCCCTCCACTTT,CASSLGTNSPLHF
TRBV7-2,-,TRBJ2-7,-,TGTGCCAGCAGGAGCGGGTTTTCCTACGAGCAGTACTTC,CASRSGFSYEQYF
TRBV3-1/TRBV3-2,once,TRBJ2-4,TRBD1,TGTGCCATATCGGACAGGGTGTATGGCAAAAACATTCAGTACTTC,CAISDRVYGKNIQYF
TRBV3-1/TRBV3-2,-,TRBJ2-3,-,TGTGCCAGCAGCCAACCGGGACCCACAGATACGCAGTATTTT,CASSQPGPTDTQYF
TRBV15,-,TRBJ2-5,-,TGTGCCACCAGCAGAGATTGGGCCCAAGAGACCCAGTACTTC,CATSRDWAQETQYF
TRBV19,-,TRBJ1-6,TRBD1,TGTGCCAGTAGTATAGCCGGGACAGGGGTCTCACCCCTCCACTTT,CASSIAGTGVSPLHF
TRBV30,-,TRBJ2-5,-,TGTGCCTGGAGTACCCGGGACGGACAAGAGACCCAGTACTTC,CAWSTRDGQETQYF
TRBV7-9,once,TRBJ2-7,-,TGTGCCAGCAGCTTAGCCGAGACCGAGCAGTACTTC,CASSLAETEQYF
TRBV5-5,-,TRBJ1-6,-,TGTGCCAGCAGCTCTGACTGGACAGTTAATAATTCACCCCTCCACTTT,CASSSDWTVNNSPLHF
TRBV7-9,-,TRBJ2-1,TRBD2,TGTGCCAGCACACTTAGCGGGAGTGGCTACAATGAGCAGTTCTTC,CASTLSGSGYNEQFF
TRBV5-1,once,TRBJ2-3,-,TGCGCCAGCAGCTGGGGAGTGGGGGCTAGCACAGATACGCAGTATTTT,CASSWGVGASTDTQYF
TRBV5-6,-,TRBJ2-1,TRBD2,TGTGCCAGCAGGGGACTAGCGGGAGGGAATGAGCAGTTCTTC,CASRGLAGGNEQFF
TRBV2,few,TRBJ1-2,TRBD1,TGTGCCAGCAGTGGGGACAGGGGGCCCCGCTACACCTTC,CASSGDRGPRYTF
TRBV7-2,once,TRBJ1-5,-,TGTGCCAGCAGCCCCCGAGCAGGGGTTTATCAGCCCCAGCATTTT,CASSPRAGVYQPQHF
TRBV6-1,-,TRBJ1-1,TRBD1,TGTGCCAGCAGGTCGACAGGGGCCCAATACGAAGCTTTCTTT,CASRSTGAQYEAFF
TRBV5-5,-,TRBJ1-4,TRBD1,TGTGCCAGCAGCTTGTACGGGACAGATCTCCCGAATGAAAAACTGTTTTTT,CASSLYGTDLPNEKLFF
TRBV5-8,-,TRBJ1-6,TRBD1,TGTGCCAGCAGCAAGGGACAGGCATATAATTCACCCCTCCACTTT,CASSKGQAYNSPLHF
TRBV3-1/TRBV3-2,-,TRBJ2-7,TRBD2,TGTGCCAGCAACAAAGGTAGCGGGAGTAACGAGCAGTACTTC,CASNKGSGSNEQYF
TRBV7-2,-,TRBJ2-5,TRBD1,TGTGCCAGCAGCTTAGTTGACAGGGGAGGAGAGACCCAGTACTTC,CASSLVDRGGETQYF
TRBV24-1,-,TRBJ2-7,TRBD2,TGTGCCACCAGTGCGGGGGGACCCTACGAGCAGTACTTC,CATSAGGPYEQYF
TRBV28,-,TRBJ1-1,-,TGTGCCAGCAGTTTAGGGCCGGGAGGAACGAACACTGAAGCTTTCTTT,CASSLGPGGTNTEAFF
TRBV11-2,once,TRBJ2-1,-,TGTGCCAGCAGCCTCCAACTAGAAGTACGAAATGAGCAGTTCTTC,CASSLQLEVRNEQFF
TRBV9,-,TRBJ1-1,-,TGTGCCAGCAGCAAGGACACTGAAGCTTTCTTT,CASSKDTEAFF
TRBV25-1,-,TRBJ2-3,-,TGTGCCAGCAGTGGCCCCGGGACACGTCGCGGAGGTACGCAGTATTTT,CASSGPGTRRGGTQYF
TRBV9,-,TRBJ2-6,TRBD2,TGTGCCAGCAGCGCAGGGACTAGCGCCTACTCTGGGGCCAACGTCCTGACTTTC,CASSAGTSAYSGANVLTF
TRBV7-9,once,TRBJ2-2,-,TGTGCCAGCAGCTTATTTGGCGGGGAGCTGTTTTTT,CASSLFGGELFF
TRBV4-2,-,TRBJ2-3,TRBD2,TGTGCCAGCAGCCAAGATTTCGCAACTAGCGGGACTAGGGCGTACACAGATACGCAGTATTTT,CASSQDFATSGTRAYTDTQYF
TRBV12-3/TRBV12-4,-,TRBJ1-5,-,TGTGCCAGCAGTTTAGGGGCAGGTCAGCCCCAGCATTTT,CASSLGAGQPQHF
TRBV6-2/TRBV6-3,-,TRBJ1-5,TRBD1,TGTGCCAGCAGTTACCGGGACAGGGTAGCAGGTCAGCCCCAGCATTTT,CASSYRDRVAGQPQHF
TRBV27,-,TRBJ1-2,-,TGTGCCAGCAGTTCCCGTGCTAACTATGGCTACACCTTC,CASSSRANYGYTF
TRBV28,-,TRBJ1-3,-,TGTGCCAGCAGTTTTCCGGGCTCGAAAGGGAACACCATATATTTT,CASSFPGSKGNTIYF